This TCR beta chain derives from a study of identical twins. Whole-study findings and limits: Less excess twin sharing appeared in beta out-of-frame sequences. Models predicted less out-of-frame TCR alpha sharing in monozygotic twins than was found. Within twin pairs, the out-of-frame alpha sequences they shared showed excess low generation probability.

Worth noting for this clonotype: Its antigen is unidentified.

The length of the CDR3 is 14 residues. The germline CDR1 and CDR2 sequences are LGHDT and YNNKEL (reference sequence). Trimming pared 5 bases from V and 3 bases from J, leaving 12 bases between. Every donor was a healthy Caucasian. TCRdb itself ran the 5' RACE reads through MiXCR, one entry per CDR3 protein. The profile shows about 890,000 distinct CDR3 sequences, 10% to 15% of them singletons. The same sample was also studied in work on yellow fever vaccine responses in identical twins.

This TCR came from a woman aged 18-35 years in good health. J is TRBJ2-3 and V is TRBV3-1; the D gene is possibly TRBD1 (6 bases). Sequencing used PBMCs. As DNA, the CDR3 is TGTGCCAGCAGCAGAACAGGGCAAACAGATACGCAGTATTTT. Protein product: CASSRTGQTDTQYF.